Presented here are 2 T cell receptor beta chains from one specimen sequenced in a study of beta chain features in type 1 diabetes. What was sequenced were expressed TCRB transcripts, since all of the isolated RNA had been reverse transcribed. Clones were read by immunoSEQ multiplex PCR, and TCRdb kept only the in-frame ones, dropping some. The table has about 340,000 clones, 13% seen once; the top ten hold roughly 0.015%. Their antigens are not known. Study-level points and caveats: People with Type 1 diabetes carried modestly yet significantly shorter TCRB CDR3s in all four CD4+ subsets.

Material: naive CD4+ T cells from blood. These receptors were taken from a young woman with type 1 diabetes.

The CDR3: CASSSPGRGYTF. DNA for the CDR3: TGTGCCAGCAGCTCCCCAGGTCGTGGCTACACCTTC. The chain couples TRBV6-6 to TRBJ1-2, with D hard to call. Germline V lookup: CDR1 MNHNY, CDR2 SVGAGI (reference sequence). The CDR3 spans 12 residues. V was shortened by 6 bases and J by 7 bases, with 12 bases between the two germline ends.

This clone was recorded a few times. V gene TRBV5-5 combines with J gene TRBJ2-3, with a possible D match to TRBD1 (6 bases). The germline gives CDR1 SGHKS, CDR2 YYEKEE (reference sequence). The CDR3 is 13 amino acids. V shed 3 bases and J shed 5 bases, with 10 bases lying between them. The CDR3 loop is CASSSIGGDTQYF. The CDR3 DNA follows: TGTGCCAGCAGCTCTATAGGGGGAGATACGCAGTATTTT.